This entry is about one T cell receptor beta chain. This table comes from immunoSEQ multiplex PCR, and its TCRdb copy is limited to in-frame clones, with some not included. Counted here are approximately 81,000 clones, approximately 82% occurring once; the ten biggest clones make up around 7.2%. The data are from a study of blood T cell repertoires in COVID-19. The CDR3 contains 15 residues. Per germline, CDR1 MGHDK and CDR2 SYGVNS. V lost 2 bases, J lost 6 bases, and 6 bases stayed unmatched. The source is a human donor in a cohort sampled during active COVID-19. The chain carries TRBV25-1 and TRBJ1-2, with 10 bases aligning to TRBD1. Sequences were obtained from peripheral blood. The CDR3 nucleotides are TGTGCCAGCAGTGAAGTGGGACAGGGGAAGAATGGCTACACCTTC. It translates to CASSEVGQGKNGYTF.